The following is a T cell receptor beta chain sequence with its context. Its antigen remains unidentified. Repertoires were generated with immunoSEQ multiplex PCR, while TCRdb's copy carries only in-frame clones and drops some. Here the sample spans about 280,000 clones, over 75% being singletons. The entry originates in a study of Ad26.COV2.S vaccination and SARS-CoV-2 variants. Study-wide background: The donor was enrolled in the Ad26.COV2.S arm of the COV1001 trial. Overall study results and limits: It was found that vaccine and placebo recipients had similar non-spike TCR breadth.

The treatment denotes: roughly 20 received Ad26.COV2.S at low or high dose, single or two shots; roughly five received placebo; per-sample allocation not given. The samples were gathered on day 63 after the first injection of vaccine or placebo. CDR1 is SQVTM, CDR2 ANQGSEA, per germline. V was cut by 7 bases and J by 4 bases, with 10 bases left in between. The CDR3 contains 11 residues. The chain recombines TRBV29-1 with TRBJ1-2; no clear D. The receptor was derived from a person aged 18-65 years who received the Ad26.COV2.S COVID-19 vaccine or a placebo. The sequencing used peripheral blood, collected in a trial of Ad26.COV2.S vaccine versus placebo. The CDR3 region has the DNA TGCAGCGCTGATTCGGGCTATGGCTACACCTTC. Translated: CSADSGYGYTF.